The 7 T cell receptor beta chains in this list originate from one sample, sequenced in a study of cytomegalovirus exposure and HLA in healthy donors. The PCR had 60 Vbeta and 13 Jbeta primers. Clones were sequenced by immunoSEQ multiplex PCR, and TCRdb holds only the in-frame ones, with some missing. The sample has under 150,000 clones, around 10% seen once; the top ten hold roughly 6.4%. Material for sequencing was PBMCs. The receptor source for this set is a woman between 40 and 55 years old in good health and CMV-seropositive.

V is TRBV4-1 and J is TRBJ2-5; TRBD2 matches at 10 bases. Germline assignment: CDR1 MGHRA and CDR2 YSYEKL. The CDR3 is 16 amino acids. After removal of 4 bases from V and 5 bases from J, the junction contained 10 bases not matched to a gene. This CDR3 is CASSREPGLASETQYF. The CDR3 DNA is TGCGCCAGCAGCCGGGAGCCGGGACTAGCGTCGGAGACCCAGTACTTC.

In its sample, this clone was seen a few times. The rearrangement joins TRBV9 to TRBJ1-2, with a possible D match to TRBD1 (6 bases). Trimming shortened V by 4 bases and J by 8 bases, and 18 bases separated the two germline ends. Germline CDR1 reads SGDLS; CDR2 reads YYNGEE. This CDR3 has 14 residues. For the CDR3, the DNA is TGTGCCAGCAGCCCTCGGGCAGGGGCGCGGGGCTACACCTTC. Translation gives CASSPRAGARGYTF.

The chain couples TRBV6-1 to TRBJ1-1, with 9 bases fitting TRBD1. There are 14 residues in the CDR3. V was clipped by 7 bases and J by 5 bases; unmatched bases: 8. Germline CDR1 MNHNS, CDR2 SASEGT. The CDR3 spells CASILGQGTTEAFF. Here the CDR3 DNA reads TGTGCCAGCATCCTCGGACAGGGGACGACTGAAGCTTTCTTT.

A note on this clone: An end of the junction does not agree with germline; a read error may underlie this. This rearrangement joins TRBV18 to TRBJ2-5; 9 bases fit TRBD2. Germline loops: CDR1 KGHSH, CDR2 LQKENI. The CDR3 runs to 18 residues. The DNA for the CDR3 is TGTGCCAGCCCACCACGTGCTAGCGGGGCTCTAGGAGGAGAGACCCAGTACTTC. Its translation is CASPPRASGALGGETQYF.

The rearrangement joins TRBV7-2 to TRBJ2-5, with TRBD2 as a possible D gene (5 bases). Per germline, CDR1 SGHTA and CDR2 FQGNSA. Deletions cut 5 bases from V and 2 bases from J, with 12 bases between. The CDR3 runs 14 residues. The CDR3 bases are TGTGCCAGCAGCCCTAGCAGTAGTCAAGAGACCCAGTACTTC. This sequence encodes CASSPSSSQETQYF.

This clone has just a few counts. J is TRBJ1-5 and V is TRBV5-1; D call uncertain. Trimming cost V 0 bases and J 0 bases, with 16 bases left between them. The CDR3 runs 18 residues. Germline V lookup: CDR1 SGHRS, CDR2 YFSETQ. This chain's CDR3 is CASSLGDSSLNSNQPQHF. CDR3 sequence (DNA): TGCGCCAGCAGCTTGGGAGATAGTTCACTAAATAGCAATCAGCCCCAGCATTTT.

This clone was seen a few times. This chain uses TRBV25-1 with TRBJ1-5; possible D gene TRBD1, 5 bases. The CDR3 runs to 13 residues. CDR1 and CDR2 (germline): MGHDK, SYGVNS. V was trimmed by 4 bases and J by 4 bases, leaving 8 bases between them. The CDR3 protein is CASSGQGNQPQHF. For the CDR3, the DNA is TGTGCCAGCAGTGGGCAGGGTAATCAGCCCCAGCATTTT.